Listed below are T cell receptor beta chains from one sample, sequenced in a study of CD8 T cells in ankylosing spondylitis. MiXCR, applied by TCRdb to the 5' RACE reads, yields one record per CDR3 protein. The sample contains around 100,000 distinct CDR3 sequences, less than 25% of which appear only once. The sequencing sample was made of synovial fluid, either unsorted or a sorted T cell fraction (not recorded which). The origin of the receptors is a male donor with ankylosing spondylitis. CDR3s include the opening cysteine and the closing phenylalanine or tryptophan. The order of the fields is V gene, J gene, clone size, D gene, CDR3 protein, CDR3 DNA. D genes are given only for firm matches. Clone size is shown for a subset of rows, as once, few, many or a class of expanded clone.

TRBV9	TRBJ2-7	.	TRBD2	CASSVAGLAGVYEQYF	TGTGCCAGCAGCGTAGCGGGACTAGCGGGAGTCTACGAGCAGTACTTC
TRBV5-1	TRBJ2-1	many	TRBD1	CASSPNLVGTGSYNEQFF	TGCGCCAGCAGCCCAAACCTGGTAGGGACAGGCTCCTACAATGAGCAGTTCTTC
TRBV15	TRBJ2-3	.	.	CATSRDRVNTQYF	TGTGCCACCAGCAGAGACAGGGTGAATACGCAGTATTTT
TRBV2	TRBJ2-3	.	TRBD2	CASNGLAGAIDTQYF	TGTGCCAGCAACGGACTAGCGGGAGCGATAGATACGCAGTATTTT
TRBV3-1	TRBJ2-2	many	.	CASSPELAYSNGELFF	TGTGCCAGCAGCCCGGAGCTAGCGTATTCGAACGGGGAGCTGTTTTTT
TRBV28	TRBJ1-1	.	.	CASSFLGTRNTEAFF	TGTGCCAGCAGTTTTCTTGGGACGAGGAACACTGAAGCTTTCTTT
TRBV5-1	TRBJ2-1	few	.	CASKYDDTSYNEQFF	TGCGCCAGCAAATACGACGACACCTCCTACAATGAGCAGTTCTTC
TRBV5-1	TRBJ1-1	.	.	CASSRLSNTEAFF	TGCGCCAGCAGTCGGCTGTCGAACACTGAAGCTTTCTTT
TRBV5-1	TRBJ2-7	few	.	CASSLRDAPYEQYF	TGCGCCAGCAGCCTAAGGGACGCACCCTACGAGCAGTACTTC
TRBV12-3/TRBV12-4	TRBJ1-2	few	TRBD1	CASSLGTGSTF	TGTGCCAGCAGTTTAGGGACAGGCTCCACCTTC
TRBV25-1	TRBJ2-2	few	TRBD2	CASSPTSGDTGELFF	TGTGCCAGCAGTCCGACTAGCGGGGACACCGGGGAGCTGTTTTTT
TRBV20-1	TRBJ1-2	.	TRBD1	CSARVGDRSPYGYTF	TGCAGTGCTAGAGTGGGGGACAGGTCCCCTTATGGCTACACCTTC
TRBV5-5	TRBJ1-3	many	.	CASSLLGTPSSGNTIYF	TGTGCCAGCAGCTTGTTAGGCACACCGAGCTCTGGAAACACCATATATTTT
TRBV5-1	TRBJ2-1	few	.	CASSLQPGIRNEQFF	TGCGCCAGCAGCCTTCAACCGGGAATCCGCAATGAGCAGTTCTTC
TRBV7-7	TRBJ2-3	few	.	CASSLGPGATDTQYF	TGTGCCAGCAGCTTAGGGCCAGGGGCAACAGATACGCAGTATTTT
TRBV12-3/TRBV12-4	TRBJ2-1	.	TRBD2	CASSLGLAGVNEQFF	TGTGCCAGCAGTTTGGGACTAGCGGGAGTCAATGAGCAGTTCTTC
TRBV5-5	TRBJ2-7	few	TRBD2	CASSFLAGGTYEQYF	TGTGCCAGCAGCTTCCTAGCGGGAGGCACCTACGAGCAGTACTTC
TRBV7-9	TRBJ2-1	.	.	CASSPTLAYEQFF	TGTGCCAGCAGCCCGACCCTAGCATATGAGCAGTTCTTC
TRBV3-1	TRBJ2-7	.	.	CASSLVNEQYF	TGTGCCAGCAGCCTTGTGAACGAGCAGTACTTC
TRBV6-1	TRBJ2-1	.	.	CASSRDPQFF	TGTGCCAGCAGCCGGGACCCTCAGTTCTTC
TRBV4-1	TRBJ1-6	many	TRBD1	CASSQDPTGDYSPLHF	TGCGCCAGCAGCCAAGATCCTACAGGGGATTATTCACCCCTCCACTTT
TRBV4-1	TRBJ1-1	few	.	CASRPGAGINTEAFF	TGCGCCAGCAGACCCGGGGCAGGGATAAACACTGAAGCTTTCTTT
TRBV6-1	TRBJ1-2	few	.	CASRGSTEGYGYTF	TGTGCCAGCAGGGGCTCGACAGAAGGCTATGGCTACACCTTC
TRBV4-1	TRBJ2-1	many	.	CASSQVFGGSEQFF	TGCGCCAGCAGCCAAGTCTTTGGGGGTAGTGAGCAGTTCTTC
TRBV6-1	TRBJ1-4	few	TRBD1	CASRDRGGGEKLFF	TGTGCCAGCAGGGACAGGGGAGGGGGTGAAAAACTGTTTTTT
TRBV12-3/TRBV12-4	TRBJ2-3	many	.	CASSLDETSLTDTQYF	TGTGCCAGCAGTTTAGACGAGACTAGTCTCACAGATACGCAGTATTTT
TRBV24-1	TRBJ2-3	few	TRBD2	CATSDPTSGRTGFTDTQYF	TGTGCCACCAGTGATCCGACTAGCGGGAGGACGGGGTTCACAGATACGCAGTATTTT
TRBV11-2	TRBJ1-1	few	.	CASSLVAGLNTEAFF	TGTGCCAGCAGCTTAGTTGCAGGGTTGAACACTGAAGCTTTCTTT
TRBV11-2	TRBJ2-7	.	TRBD1	CASSLATGTEIYEQYF	TGTGCCAGCAGCTTAGCCACCGGGACAGAGATATACGAGCAGTACTTC
TRBV15	TRBJ1-4	.	TRBD1	CATSSQQGFYEKLFF	TGTGCCACCAGCTCTCAACAGGGGTTCTATGAAAAACTGTTTTTT
TRBV12-3/TRBV12-4	TRBJ1-2	.	.	CASSLAPEYPDGYTF	TGTGCCAGCAGTTTAGCCCCTGAATATCCTGATGGCTACACCTTC
TRBV5-1	TRBJ2-5	few	.	CASSTQGGETQYF	TGCGCCAGCAGCACCCAGGGGGGCGAGACCCAGTACTTC
TRBV14	TRBJ2-7	few	TRBD2	CASSQKASGSHEQYF	TGTGCCAGCAGCCAAAAGGCTAGCGGGAGCCACGAGCAGTACTTC
TRBV6-1	TRBJ1-5	.	TRBD1	CASSRTGDQPQHF	TGTGCCAGCAGCCGGACAGGGGACCAGCCCCAGCATTTT
TRBV27	TRBJ2-6	.	.	CASSLRVYSGANVLTF	TGTGCCAGCAGTTTGCGGGTGTACTCTGGGGCCAACGTCCTGACTTTC
TRBV14	TRBJ1-4	few	TRBD1	CASSQAQKGQGVFF	TGTGCCAGCAGCCAAGCCCAGAAGGGGCAGGGGGTGTTTTTT
TRBV13	TRBJ2-5	.	.	CASSLSGTETQYF	TGTGCCAGCAGCTTATCAGGGACCGAGACCCAGTACTTC
TRBV25-1	TRBJ1-5	.	TRBD1	CASSRLGRDRVRGSNQPQHF	TGTGCCAGCAGTCGCCTTGGGCGGGACAGGGTAAGAGGGAGCAATCAGCCCCAGCATTTT
TRBV7-8	TRBJ2-3	many	.	CASSLVSGNTDTQYF	TGTGCCAGCAGCTTAGTCTCCGGGAACACAGATACGCAGTATTTT
TRBV7-2	TRBJ1-5	few	.	CASSPESIQPQHF	TGTGCCAGCAGCCCCGAATCGATTCAGCCCCAGCATTTT
TRBV20-1	TRBJ2-3	few	.	CSALTGVGTDTQYF	TGCAGTGCACTGACGGGAGTAGGCACAGATACGCAGTATTTT
TRBV19	TRBJ2-3	.	.	CASSIMGTQYF	TGTGCCAGTAGTATCATGGGAACGCAGTATTTT
TRBV10-3	TRBJ1-1	.	.	CAISAREGTEAFF	TGTGCCATCAGTGCAAGGGAGGGCACTGAAGCTTTCTTT
TRBV7-8	TRBJ1-2	.	.	CASSLVGGNYGYTF	TGTGCCAGCAGCTTAGTTGGGGGCAACTATGGCTACACCTTC
TRBV12-3/TRBV12-4	TRBJ2-1	few	TRBD2	CASSFRTSSGQFF	TGTGCCAGCAGTTTCCGGACTAGTTCAGGGCAGTTCTTC
TRBV12-3/TRBV12-4	TRBJ1-4	many	TRBD1	CASSLRGAGGSGLFF	TGTGCCAGCAGTTTGAGGGGGGCAGGGGGAAGTGGACTGTTTTTT
TRBV4-1	TRBJ2-1	few	TRBD1	CASSQNLGQGWNEQFF	TGCGCCAGCAGCCAGAACCTGGGACAGGGGTGGAATGAGCAGTTCTTC
TRBV2	TRBJ2-3	.	.	CASSEYGDSSPEDTQYF	TGTGCCAGCAGTGAATATGGGGACTCCTCTCCCGAGGATACGCAGTATTTT
TRBV15	TRBJ2-3	.	.	CATSRPGQGTDTQYF	TGTGCCACCAGCAGACCGGGACAAGGCACAGATACGCAGTATTTT
TRBV29-1	TRBJ2-5	few	TRBD2	CSVEGASGQETQYF	TGCAGCGTTGAAGGGGCTAGCGGACAAGAGACCCAGTACTTC
TRBV2	TRBJ2-1	.	TRBD2	CASSAEAGGPHEGQFF	TGTGCCAGCAGTGCCGAAGCGGGAGGGCCCCATGAAGGGCAGTTCTTC
TRBV12-3/TRBV12-4	TRBJ2-1	many	TRBD2	CASSPRTSGRADEQFF	TGTGCCAGCAGTCCACGGACTAGCGGGAGGGCCGATGAGCAGTTCTTC